A selection of T cell receptor beta chains follows, all from one sample in a study of cytomegalovirus exposure and HLA in healthy donors. The assay was immunoSEQ multiplex PCR, and TCRdb's table has in-frame clones only and misses some. The sample holds roughly 100,000 clones, about three quarters seen once. Sequenced sample: PBMCs. These receptor sequences come from a female donor in good health and CMV-seropositive. The CDR3 runs from the conserved cysteine through the conserved F or W. Each record gives: V gene, J gene, D gene, clone size, CDR3 protein, CDR3 DNA. The D gene is left open where the match is weak. Size tells how often a clone was seen (once, few, many) or the class of an expanded clone, and some rows leave it out.

TRBV19	TRBJ1-1	-	-	CASSETALRAAFF	TGTGCCAGTAGTGAGACAGCTCTTAGGGCAGCTTTCTTT
TRBV4-3	TRBJ2-1	TRBD2	-	CASSYSGEGNEQFF	TGCGCCAGCAGCTATAGCGGGGAGGGCAATGAGCAGTTCTTC
TRBV7-9	TRBJ2-3	TRBD2	-	CASGRVRESTDTQYF	TGTGCCAGCGGTCGGGTGCGGGAGAGCACAGATACGCAGTATTTT
TRBV6-4	TRBJ2-1	-	-	CASSEDSSYNEQFF	TGTGCCAGCAGTGAGGACAGCTCCTACAATGAGCAGTTCTTC
TRBV13	TRBJ2-1	-	few	CASSLAGGPLNEQFF	TGTGCCAGCAGCTTAGCGGGGGGCCCCCTCAATGAGCAGTTCTTC
TRBV6-6	TRBJ1-4	-	once	CASYGGRTTNEKLFF	TGTGCCAGCTACGGCGGAAGGACAACTAATGAAAAACTGTTTTTT
TRBV27	TRBJ1-2	-	-	CASSSVFTGPRGYGYTF	TGTGCCAGCAGTTCAGTTTTTACAGGGCCCAGGGGCTATGGCTACACCTTC
TRBV28	TRBJ2-1	-	-	CASSPRNEQFF	TGTGCCAGCAGTCCGAGGAATGAGCAGTTCTTC
TRBV28	TRBJ1-5	TRBD1	-	CASSFRDRGFNQPQHF	TGTGCCAGCAGTTTCCGGGACAGGGGGTTCAATCAGCCCCAGCATTTT
TRBV7-2	TRBJ2-7	TRBD2	-	CASSLRAGGSLYEQYF	TGTGCCAGCAGCTTAAGGGCGGGGGGGTCCCTATACGAGCAGTACTTC
TRBV5-1	TRBJ1-6	-	-	CASSLKGQGRDNSPLHF	TGCGCCAGCAGCTTGAAGGGGCAGGGAAGAGATAATTCACCCCTCCACTTT
TRBV6-1	TRBJ2-7	-	-	CASSGTGRWGFYEQYF	TGTGCCAGCAGTGGAACAGGGCGTTGGGGATTCTACGAGCAGTACTTC
TRBV7-8	TRBJ2-1	TRBD2	-	CASSLAGLAEQFF	TGTGCCAGCAGCTTAGCGGGACTAGCGGAGCAGTTCTTC
TRBV25-1	TRBJ1-6	-	-	CASSEYLRDSPLHF	TGTGCCAGCAGTGAATATTTGCGGGATTCACCCCTCCACTTT
TRBV29-1	TRBJ2-5	-	-	CSVEIRRQETQYF	TGCAGCGTTGAGATTAGGCGGCAAGAGACCCAGTACTTC
TRBV7-6	TRBJ2-5	TRBD1	-	CASSLDRGGETQYF	TGTGCCAGCAGCCTGGACAGGGGGGGAGAGACCCAGTACTTC
TRBV10-3	TRBJ2-2	TRBD2	-	CAIRATSGNTGELFF	TGTGCCATCAGGGCGACTAGCGGGAACACCGGGGAGCTGTTTTTT
TRBV28	TRBJ2-4	-	-	CASSPTVAKNIQYF	TGTGCCAGCAGTCCCACGGTAGCCAAAAACATTCAGTACTTC
TRBV19	TRBJ1-1	TRBD1	-	CASSRTGQEAFF	TGTGCCAGTAGTAGGACAGGCCAAGAAGCTTTCTTT
TRBV5-1	TRBJ2-7	TRBD1	-	CASSPGTAYEQYF	TGCGCCAGCAGTCCCGGGACAGCGTACGAGCAGTACTTC
TRBV5-1	TRBJ2-1	TRBD1	-	CASSFGQGSYNEQFF	TGCGCCAGCAGCTTTGGACAGGGGTCCTACAATGAGCAGTTCTTC
TRBV10-3	TRBJ2-5	TRBD1	few	CAMSGQAQETQYF	TGTGCCATGTCGGGACAGGCCCAAGAGACCCAGTACTTC
TRBV5-5	TRBJ2-5	-	-	CASSLAGSETQYF	TGTGCCAGCAGCTTGGCAGGCTCGGAGACCCAGTACTTC
TRBV18	TRBJ2-7	TRBD2	-	CASSLGRGYEQYF	TGTGCCAGCTCCCTAGGGAGGGGCTACGAGCAGTACTTC
TRBV9	TRBJ2-1	TRBD1	-	CASSAGQGPDNEQFF	TGTGCCAGCAGCGCCGGACAGGGGCCAGACAATGAGCAGTTCTTC
TRBV28	TRBJ1-1	-	-	CASRPSLETNTEAFF	TGTGCCAGCAGGCCCTCTTTGGAGACGAACACTGAAGCTTTCTTT
TRBV5-5	TRBJ2-5	-	-	CASSRGGEETQYF	TGTGCCAGCAGTCGAGGAGGGGAAGAGACCCAGTACTTC
TRBV7-6	TRBJ2-7	TRBD2	-	CASSISGRRNEQYF	TGTGCCAGCAGCATTAGCGGGAGGCGTAACGAGCAGTACTTC